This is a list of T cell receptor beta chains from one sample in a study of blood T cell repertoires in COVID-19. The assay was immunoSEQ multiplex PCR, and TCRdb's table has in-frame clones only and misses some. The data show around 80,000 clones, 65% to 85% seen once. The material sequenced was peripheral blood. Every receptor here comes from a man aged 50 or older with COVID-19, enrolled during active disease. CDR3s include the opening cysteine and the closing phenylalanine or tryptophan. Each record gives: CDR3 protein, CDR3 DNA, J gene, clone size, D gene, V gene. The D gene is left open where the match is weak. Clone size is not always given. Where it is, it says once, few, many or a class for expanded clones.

CASNRSGQGGYEQYF TGTGCCAGCAACCGGTCCGGACAGGGGGGCTACGAGCAGTACTTC TRBJ2-7 . TRBD1 TRBV28
CASSSRSGEQYF TGTGCCAGCAGCTCCCGTTCGGGTGAGCAGTACTTC TRBJ2-7 . . TRBV11-3
CASSFVGGNTEAFF TGTGCCAGCAGTTTTGTAGGGGGAAACACTGAAGCTTTCTTT TRBJ1-1 . . TRBV28
CASSITRTGNQPQHF TGTGCCAGCAGCATAACCCGGACAGGGAATCAGCCCCAGCATTTT TRBJ1-5 . TRBD1 TRBV2
CAWSLSPGQGSYGYTF TGTGCCTGGAGTCTCTCCCCTGGACAGGGATCCTATGGCTACACCTTC TRBJ1-2 . TRBD1 TRBV30
CASSIYNEQFF TGTGCCAGCAGTATATACAATGAGCAGTTCTTC TRBJ2-1 . . TRBV6-5
CASTVAPQGNSHEQYF TGTGCCAGCACAGTGGCCCCCCAGGGGAACTCTCACGAGCAGTACTTC TRBJ2-7 . . TRBV27
CSATRGEQYF TGCAGTGCAACAAGGGGCGAGCAGTACTTC TRBJ2-7 . . TRBV20-1
CASSGNGLAGGANEQFF TGTGCCAGCAGCGGCAACGGACTAGCGGGAGGAGCTAATGAGCAGTTCTTC TRBJ2-1 . TRBD2 TRBV9
CASSSTGSTEKLFF TGTGCCAGCAGCTCGACAGGGAGTACTGAAAAACTGTTTTTT TRBJ1-4 . TRBD1 TRBV7-9
CRGVWDRVRNSPLHF TGCAGAGGGGTGTGGGACAGGGTGCGTAATTCACCCCTCCACTTT TRBJ1-6 . TRBD1 TRBV29-1
CASSQGSGLYGYTF TGCGCCAGCAGCCAGGGGTCGGGCCTCTATGGCTACACCTTC TRBJ1-2 . . TRBV5-1
CATSRGAATDTQYF TGTGCCACCAGCAGAGGTGCGGCCACAGATACGCAGTATTTT TRBJ2-3 . . TRBV15
CASSLLGSGSRAGELFF TGTGCCAGCAGCCTCCTAGGAAGCGGGAGCAGAGCCGGGGAGCTGTTTTTT TRBJ2-2 . TRBD2 TRBV3-1/TRBV3-2
CASSQPGDHEQYF TGTGCCAGCAGCCAGCCGGGGGACCACGAGCAGTACTTC TRBJ2-7 . . TRBV7-8
CASSDSGVGANVLTF TGTGCCAGCAGTGACTCAGGGGTTGGGGCCAACGTCCTGACTTTC TRBJ2-6 . . TRBV25-1
CASSETPRDEQYF TGTGCCAGCAGTGAAACCCCCCGGGACGAGCAGTACTTC TRBJ2-7 . . TRBV6-4
CASSRMADGVQNQPQHF TGTGCCAGTAGTCGTATGGCGGACGGGGTACAGAATCAGCCCCAGCATTTT TRBJ1-5 . . TRBV19
CASSLDGGPNQPQHF TGCGCCAGCAGCTTGGATGGAGGCCCCAATCAGCCCCAGCATTTT TRBJ1-5 few . TRBV5-1
CASSLLVLGGNEQFF TGTGCCAGCAGCTTATTGGTGCTAGGGGGCAATGAGCAGTTCTTC TRBJ2-1 few . TRBV11-2
CASSLADSAFTQYF TGTGCCAGCAGCTTAGCGGACTCTGCCTTCACCCAGTACTTC TRBJ2-5 . . TRBV7-8
CASRNTGATGELFF TGCGCCAGCAGGAATACAGGGGCAACCGGGGAGCTGTTTTTT TRBJ2-2 . TRBD1 TRBV5-1
CASSFGRAGELFF TGCGCCAGCAGCTTTGGGCGAGCCGGGGAGCTGTTTTTT TRBJ2-2 once . TRBV5-1
CASSEWRRSPDTQYF TGTGCCAGCAGTGAATGGAGGCGCTCGCCAGATACGCAGTATTTT TRBJ2-3 . . TRBV6-1
CASSVQGGGTNEKLFF TGCGCCAGCAGCGTACAGGGTGGGGGTACTAATGAAAAACTGTTTTTT TRBJ1-4 . . TRBV5-1
CAIKKGRNPSEQYF TGTGCCATCAAAAAGGGGCGTAATCCTAGCGAGCAGTACTTC TRBJ2-7 . . TRBV10-3
CASPQDPTPQSTDTQYF TGTGCCAGCCCGCAAGACCCCACCCCACAGAGCACAGATACGCAGTATTTT TRBJ2-3 . . TRBV27
CASSYGTFSSYNEQFF TGTGCCAGCAGCTACGGGACTTTTAGCTCCTACAATGAGCAGTTCTTC TRBJ2-1 . . TRBV11-2
CASSQDLAEKCHSYNEQFF TGTGCCAGCAGCCAAGACCTAGCGGAGAAGTGCCACTCCTACAATGAGCAGTTCTTC TRBJ2-1 . TRBD2 TRBV3-1/TRBV3-2
CASSPRVSSGANVLTF TGTGCCAGCAGCCCCAGGGTTTCCTCTGGGGCCAACGTCCTGACTTTC TRBJ2-6 . . TRBV9
CASSRVTGRYVTEAFF TGTGCCAGCAGCCGAGTGACAGGGAGGTATGTCACTGAAGCTTTCTTT TRBJ1-1 . TRBD1 TRBV3-1/TRBV3-2
CASSTEGTPQFF TGTGCCAGCAGCACCGAGGGGACACCTCAGTTTTTT TRBJ1-4 . . TRBV7-9
CASSTKTGGQPQHF TGCGCCAGCAGCACAAAGACAGGGGGCCAGCCCCAGCATTTT TRBJ1-5 few TRBD1 TRBV4-1
CASSLLTLDRENIQYF TGCGCCAGCAGCTTGTTGACCCTAGACAGGGAGAACATTCAGTACTTC TRBJ2-4 . TRBD1 TRBV5-1
CASSLGLGQGRHEQYF TGCGCCAGCAGCTTAGGTCTCGGGCAGGGCCGCCACGAGCAGTACTTC TRBJ2-7 . . TRBV5-1
CASSFTSGRASYNEQFF TGTGCCAGCAGTTTCACTAGCGGGAGGGCGTCCTACAATGAGCAGTTCTTC TRBJ2-1 . TRBD2 TRBV27
CASSINIRDRGGNQPQHF TGTGCCAGTAGTATAAACATCCGGGACAGGGGAGGAAATCAGCCCCAGCATTTT TRBJ1-5 . TRBD1 TRBV19
CATAGGMNTEAFF TGTGCCACGGCGGGGGGCATGAACACTGAAGCTTTCTTT TRBJ1-1 . . TRBV5-6
CASSNSGQFYEQYF TGTGCCAGCAGTAATTCGGGACAATTCTACGAGCAGTACTTC TRBJ2-7 few . TRBV28
CASSNNAKYSNRGPHRVETQYF TGTGCCAGCAGCAATAACGCGAAGTATTCCAACAGGGGGCCCCATCGGGTGGAGACCCAGTACTTC TRBJ2-5 . . TRBV21-1
CASSDGTSGYNEQFF TGTGCCAGCAGCGACGGGACTAGCGGATACAATGAGCAGTTCTTC TRBJ2-1 . TRBD2 TRBV9
CASSLAGTAEQYF TGTGCCAGCAGCTTAGCCGGGACAGCTGAGCAGTACTTC TRBJ2-7 . TRBD1 TRBV7-8
CAYAAGTGYEQYF TGTGCCTACGCCGCCGGGACTGGCTACGAGCAGTACTTC TRBJ2-7 . . TRBV30
CASSSFYEQYF TGTGCCAGCAGCTCCTTCTACGAGCAGTACTTC TRBJ2-7 . . TRBV28
CASSGEATGVDEQFF TGTGCCAGCAGTGGGGAGGCTACAGGGGTCGATGAGCAGTTCTTC TRBJ2-1 . . TRBV27
CASSLGQGNTGELFF TGTGCCAGCAGCTTGGGACAGGGGAACACCGGGGAGCTGTTTTTT TRBJ2-2 . TRBD1 TRBV7-3
CASSDGRAWGNTIYF TGTGCCAGCAGTGATGGGAGGGCCTGGGGAAACACCATATATTTT TRBJ1-3 . . TRBV2
CARRTPGREGCNEKLFF TGTGCCAGAAGAACCCCCGGCCGGGAAGGCTGCAATGAAAAACTGTTTTTT TRBJ1-4 . . TRBV5-3
CASSLEGGPGNTIYF TGTGCCAGCAGCTTAGAGGGAGGGCCTGGAAACACCATATATTTT TRBJ1-3 . . TRBV7-2
CASSPEAGYEQYF TGCGCCAGCAGCCCAGAGGCAGGGTACGAGCAGTACTTC TRBJ2-7 . . TRBV5-1
CASSLGAGLKELFF TGCGCCAGCAGCTTGGGTGCAGGGCTGAAGGAGCTGTTTTTT TRBJ2-2 once . TRBV5-1
CASSDSRNTQYF TGTGCCAGCAGTGACTCTAGAAATACGCAGTATTTT TRBJ2-3 . . TRBV6-4